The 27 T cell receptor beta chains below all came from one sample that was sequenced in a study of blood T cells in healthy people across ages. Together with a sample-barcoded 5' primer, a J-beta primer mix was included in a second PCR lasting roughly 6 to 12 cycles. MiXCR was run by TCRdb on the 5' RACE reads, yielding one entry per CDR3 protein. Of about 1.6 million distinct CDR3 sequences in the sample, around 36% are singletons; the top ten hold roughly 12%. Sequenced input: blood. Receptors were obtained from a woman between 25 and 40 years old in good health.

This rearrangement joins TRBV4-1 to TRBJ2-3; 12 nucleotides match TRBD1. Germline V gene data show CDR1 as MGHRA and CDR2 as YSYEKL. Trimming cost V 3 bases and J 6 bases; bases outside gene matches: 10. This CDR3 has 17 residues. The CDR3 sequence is CASSQGDRGRLADTQYF. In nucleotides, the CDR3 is TGCGCCAGCAGCCAGGGGGACAGGGGGCGCTTAGCTGATACGCAGTATTTT.

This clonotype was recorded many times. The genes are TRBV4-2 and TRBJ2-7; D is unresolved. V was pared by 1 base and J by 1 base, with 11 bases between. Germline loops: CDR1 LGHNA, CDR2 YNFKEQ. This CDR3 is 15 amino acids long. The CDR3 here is CASSQGRGLSYEQYF. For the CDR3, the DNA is TGTGCCAGCAGCCAAGGCCGCGGCCTATCCTACGAGCAGTACTTC.

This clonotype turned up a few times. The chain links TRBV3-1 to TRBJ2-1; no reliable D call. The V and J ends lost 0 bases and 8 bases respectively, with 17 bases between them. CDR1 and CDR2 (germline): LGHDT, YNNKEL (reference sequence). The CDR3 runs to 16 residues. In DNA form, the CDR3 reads TGTGCCAGCAGCCAAGAGATGCAAGCTAGGACCCATGAGCAGTTCTTC. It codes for CASSQEMQARTHEQFF.

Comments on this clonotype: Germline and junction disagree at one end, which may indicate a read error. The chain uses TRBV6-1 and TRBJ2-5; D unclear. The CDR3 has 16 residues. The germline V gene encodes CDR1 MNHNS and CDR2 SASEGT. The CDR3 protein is CASRNLGGEIQETQYF. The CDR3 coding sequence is TGTGCTAGCAGGAACTTGGGCGGAGAAATCCAAGAGACCCAGTACTTC.

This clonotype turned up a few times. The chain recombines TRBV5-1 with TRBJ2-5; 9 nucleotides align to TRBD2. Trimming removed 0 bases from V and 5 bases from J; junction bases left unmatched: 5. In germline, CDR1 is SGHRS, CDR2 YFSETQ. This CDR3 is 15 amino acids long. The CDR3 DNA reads TGCGCCAGCAGCTTGGACGGACTAGCGTGGGAGACCCAGTACTTC. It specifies CASSLDGLAWETQYF.

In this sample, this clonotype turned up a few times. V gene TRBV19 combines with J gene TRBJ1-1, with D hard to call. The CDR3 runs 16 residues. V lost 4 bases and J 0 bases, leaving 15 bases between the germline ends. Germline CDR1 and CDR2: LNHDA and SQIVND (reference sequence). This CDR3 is CASSTLELLMNTEAFF. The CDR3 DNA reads TGTGCCAGTAGTACCCTCGAACTCTTGATGAACACTGAAGCTTTCTTT.

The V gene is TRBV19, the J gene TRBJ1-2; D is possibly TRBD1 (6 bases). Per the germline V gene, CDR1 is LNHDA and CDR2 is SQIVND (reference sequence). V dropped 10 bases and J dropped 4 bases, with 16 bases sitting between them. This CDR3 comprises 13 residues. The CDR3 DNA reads TGTGCCACCGACAGGACCCAGGGCTATGGCTACACCTTC. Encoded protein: CATDRTQGYGYTF.

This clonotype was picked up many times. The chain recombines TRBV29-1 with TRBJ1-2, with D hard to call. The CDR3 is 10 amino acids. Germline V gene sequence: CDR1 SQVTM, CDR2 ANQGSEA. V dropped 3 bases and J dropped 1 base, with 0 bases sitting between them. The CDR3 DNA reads TGCAGCGTTGATAACTATGGCTACACCTTC. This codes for CSVDNYGYTF.

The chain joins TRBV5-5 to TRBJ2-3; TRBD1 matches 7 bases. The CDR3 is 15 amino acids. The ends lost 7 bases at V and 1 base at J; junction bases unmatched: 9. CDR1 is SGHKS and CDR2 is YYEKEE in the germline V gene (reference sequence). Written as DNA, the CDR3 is TGTGCCAGCGGCCGGACAGGATGGGGCACAGATACGCAGTATTTT. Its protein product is CASGRTGWGTDTQYF.

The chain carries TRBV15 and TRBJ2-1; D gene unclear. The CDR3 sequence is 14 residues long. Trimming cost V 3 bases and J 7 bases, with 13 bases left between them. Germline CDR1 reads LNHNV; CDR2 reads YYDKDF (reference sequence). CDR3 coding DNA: TGTGCCACCAGCAGTGGACCTCTTCCGAATGAGCAGTTCTTC. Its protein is CATSSGPLPNEQFF. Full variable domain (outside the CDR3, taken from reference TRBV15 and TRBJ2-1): DAMVIQNPRYQVTQFGKPVTLSCSQTLNHNVMYWYQQKSSQAPKLLFHYYDKDFNNEADTPDNFQSRRPNTSFCFLDIRSPGLGDTAMYLCATSSGPLPNEQFFGPGTRLTVL.

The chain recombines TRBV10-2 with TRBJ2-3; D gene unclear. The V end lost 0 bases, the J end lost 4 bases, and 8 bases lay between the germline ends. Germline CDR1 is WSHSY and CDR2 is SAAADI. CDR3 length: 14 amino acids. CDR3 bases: TGCGCCAGCAGTGAGTCTAGGAAATCAGATACGCAGTATTTT. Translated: CASSESRKSDTQYF.

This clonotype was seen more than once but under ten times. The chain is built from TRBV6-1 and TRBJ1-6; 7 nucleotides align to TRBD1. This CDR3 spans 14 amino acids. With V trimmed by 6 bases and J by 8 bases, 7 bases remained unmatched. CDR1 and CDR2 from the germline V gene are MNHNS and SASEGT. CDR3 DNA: TGTGCCAGCAGATTGACAGGGTCGGATTCACCCCTCCACTTT. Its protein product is CASRLTGSDSPLHF.

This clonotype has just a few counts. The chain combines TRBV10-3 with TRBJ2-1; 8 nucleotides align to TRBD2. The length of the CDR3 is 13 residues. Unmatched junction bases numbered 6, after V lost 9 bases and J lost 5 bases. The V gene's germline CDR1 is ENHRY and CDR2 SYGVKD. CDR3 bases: TGTGCCATAGTAGCGGGAACAGACAATGAGCAGTTCTTC. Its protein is CAIVAGTDNEQFF.

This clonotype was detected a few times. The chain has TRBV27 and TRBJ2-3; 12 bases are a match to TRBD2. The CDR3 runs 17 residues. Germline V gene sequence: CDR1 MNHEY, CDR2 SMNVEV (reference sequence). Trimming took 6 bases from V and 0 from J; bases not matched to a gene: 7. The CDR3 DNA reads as TGTGCCAGCAGGGGGGCCACTAGCGGGGGGAGCACAGATACGCAGTATTTT. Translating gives CASRGATSGGSTDTQYF.

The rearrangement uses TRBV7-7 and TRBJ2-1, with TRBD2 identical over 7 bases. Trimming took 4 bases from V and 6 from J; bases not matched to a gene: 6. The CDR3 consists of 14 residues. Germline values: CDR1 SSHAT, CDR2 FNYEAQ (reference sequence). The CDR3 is CASSSREYPNEQFF. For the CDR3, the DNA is TGTGCCAGCAGCTCGCGGGAGTATCCCAATGAGCAGTTCTTC.

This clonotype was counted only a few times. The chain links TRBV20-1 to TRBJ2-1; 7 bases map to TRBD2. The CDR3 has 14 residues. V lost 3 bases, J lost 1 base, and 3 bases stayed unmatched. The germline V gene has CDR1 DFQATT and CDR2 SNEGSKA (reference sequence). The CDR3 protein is CSASPGRSYNEQFF. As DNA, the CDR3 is TGCAGTGCTAGTCCCGGGAGGTCCTACAATGAGCAGTTCTTC.

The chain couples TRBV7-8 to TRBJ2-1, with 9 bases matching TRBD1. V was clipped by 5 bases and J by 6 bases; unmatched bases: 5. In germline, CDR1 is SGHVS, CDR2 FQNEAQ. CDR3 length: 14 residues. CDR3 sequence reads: CASSKGTGSNEQFF. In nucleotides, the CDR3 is TGTGCCAGCAGCAAAGGGACAGGGAGCAATGAGCAGTTCTTC.

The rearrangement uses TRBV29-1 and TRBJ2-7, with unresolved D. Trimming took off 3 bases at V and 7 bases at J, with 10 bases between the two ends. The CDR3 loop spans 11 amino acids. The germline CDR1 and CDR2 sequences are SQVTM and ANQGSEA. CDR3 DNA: TGCAGCGTTGAGTCCCTCGATGAGCAGTACTTC. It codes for CSVESLDEQYF.

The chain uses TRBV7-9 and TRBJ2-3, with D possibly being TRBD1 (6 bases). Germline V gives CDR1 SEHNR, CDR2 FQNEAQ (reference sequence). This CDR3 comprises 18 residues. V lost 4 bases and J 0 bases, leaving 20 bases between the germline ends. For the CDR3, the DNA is TGTGCCAGCAGCTCAACGAAGCTAACAGGGCCTAGCACAGATACGCAGTATTTT. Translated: CASSSTKLTGPSTDTQYF.

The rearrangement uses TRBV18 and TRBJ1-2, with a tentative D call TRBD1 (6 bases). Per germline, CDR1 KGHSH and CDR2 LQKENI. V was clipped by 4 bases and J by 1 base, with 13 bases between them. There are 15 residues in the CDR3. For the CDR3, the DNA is TGTGCCAGCTCACTTACAGGGTTGGATAACTATGGCTACACCTTC. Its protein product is CASSLTGLDNYGYTF. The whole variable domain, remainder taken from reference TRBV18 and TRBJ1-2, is NAGVMQNPRHLVRRRGQEARLRCSPMKGHSHVYWYRQLPEEGLKFMVYLQKENIIDESGMPKERFSAEFPKEGPSILRIQQVVRGDSAAYFCASSLTGLDNYGYTFGSGTRLTVV.

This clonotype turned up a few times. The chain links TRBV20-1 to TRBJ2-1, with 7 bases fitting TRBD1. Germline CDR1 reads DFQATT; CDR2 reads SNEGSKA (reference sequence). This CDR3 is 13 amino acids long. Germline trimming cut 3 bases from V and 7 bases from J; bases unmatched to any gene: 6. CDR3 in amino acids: CSASPQTGNEQFF. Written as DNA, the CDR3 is TGCAGTGCTAGCCCCCAGACAGGGAATGAGCAGTTCTTC.

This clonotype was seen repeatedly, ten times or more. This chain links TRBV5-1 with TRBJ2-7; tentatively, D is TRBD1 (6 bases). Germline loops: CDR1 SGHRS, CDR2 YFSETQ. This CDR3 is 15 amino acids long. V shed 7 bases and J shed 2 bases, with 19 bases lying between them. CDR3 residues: CASGQIRRLTYEQYF. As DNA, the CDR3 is TGCGCCAGCGGACAGATTCGACGGCTTACCTACGAGCAGTACTTC.

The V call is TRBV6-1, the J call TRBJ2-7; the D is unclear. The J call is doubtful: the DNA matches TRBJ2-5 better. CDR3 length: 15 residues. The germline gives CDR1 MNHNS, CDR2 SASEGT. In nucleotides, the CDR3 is TGTGCCAGCAGTGATCAGCACGTCCCAATGGAGACCCAGTACTTC. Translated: CASSDQHVPMETQYF.

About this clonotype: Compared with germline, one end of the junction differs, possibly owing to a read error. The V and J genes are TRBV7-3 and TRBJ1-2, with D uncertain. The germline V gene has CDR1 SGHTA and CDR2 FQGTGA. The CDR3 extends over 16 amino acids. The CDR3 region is CASSLRGDSFNYGYTF. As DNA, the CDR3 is TGTGCCAGCAGCCTTCGCGGCGACTCGTTTAACTATGGCTATACCTTC.

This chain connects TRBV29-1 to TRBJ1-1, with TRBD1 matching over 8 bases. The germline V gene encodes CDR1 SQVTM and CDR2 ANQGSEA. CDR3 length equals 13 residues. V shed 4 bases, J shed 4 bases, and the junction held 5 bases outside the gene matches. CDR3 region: CSVALGTGTEAFF. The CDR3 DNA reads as TGCAGCGTTGCTCTGGGGACAGGCACTGAAGCTTTCTTT.

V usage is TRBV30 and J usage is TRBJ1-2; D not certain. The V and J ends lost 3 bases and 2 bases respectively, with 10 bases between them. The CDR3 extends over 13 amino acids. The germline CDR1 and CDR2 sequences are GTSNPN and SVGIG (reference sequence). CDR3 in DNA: TGTGCCTGGAGCTCTGGTGAAAACTATGGCTACACCTTC. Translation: CAWSSGENYGYTF.

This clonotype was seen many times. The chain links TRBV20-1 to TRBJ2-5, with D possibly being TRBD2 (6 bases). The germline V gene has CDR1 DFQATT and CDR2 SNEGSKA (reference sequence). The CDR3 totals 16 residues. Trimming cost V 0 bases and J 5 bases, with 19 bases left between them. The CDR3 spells CSARDRRGGRGETQYF. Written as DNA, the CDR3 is TGCAGTGCTAGAGATAGGCGGGGCGGTCGAGGGGAGACCCAGTACTTC.